Below, 6 T cell receptor beta chains from the same sample are listed, as sequenced in a study of PD-L1 blockade in urothelial cancer. The sample's time point: pretreatment peripheral blood. The assay was immunoSEQ multiplex PCR, and TCRdb's table has in-frame clones only and misses some. Of tens of thousands of clones in the sample, 82% are singletons; the top ten hold approximately 2%. The sample here was PBMCs, taken around atezolizumab (anti-PD-L1) treatment. The receptor source for this set is a man aged 45-65 years with urothelial cancer.

V and J are TRBV11-2 and TRBJ1-3; D unclear. CDR1 and CDR2 (germline): SGHAT, FQNNGV. The V gene lost 5 bases and the J gene lost 0 bases, with 11 bases spanning the gap. CDR3 length: 15 amino acids. The CDR3 coding sequence is TGTGCCAGCAGCCGGACTCCGACCTCTGGAAACACCATATATTTT. This codes for CASSRTPTSGNTIYF. The variable domain in full, with the rest retrieved from reference TRBV11-2 and TRBJ1-3, is EAGVAQSPRYKIIEKRQSVAFWCNPISGHATLYWYQQILGQGPKLLIQFQNNGVVDDSQLPKDRFSAERLKGVDSTLKIQPAKLEDSAVYLCASSRTPTSGNTIYFGEGSWLTVV.

V usage is TRBV6-6 and J usage is TRBJ2-5, with D possibly matching TRBD1 (6 bases). V was trimmed by 6 bases and J by 1 base, leaving 15 bases between them. From germline, CDR1 is MNHNY and CDR2 SVGAGI (reference sequence). The CDR3 length is 15 residues. The CDR3 is CASSSSRGLQETQYF. CDR3 nucleotides: TGTGCCAGCAGCTCAAGCAGGGGCCTCCAAGAGACCCAGTACTTC.

The CDR3 sequence is CASSAGGPDEQFF. The CDR3 DNA follows: TGTGCCAGCTCGGCGGGAGGGCCCGATGAGCAGTTCTTC. The V call is TRBV18, the J call TRBJ2-1; 9 bases fit TRBD2. Germline trimming cut 6 bases from V and 8 bases from J; bases unmatched to any gene: 5. Germline V gene data show CDR1 as KGHSH and CDR2 as LQKENI. The CDR3 has 13 amino acids.

As for this clone: Germline and junction disagree at one end, which may indicate a read error. The chain is built from TRBV7-7 and TRBJ2-6, with TRBD1 as a possible D gene (6 bases). The germline gives CDR1 SSHAT, CDR2 FNYEAQ (reference sequence). CDR3 size: 17 residues. In DNA, the CDR3 is TGTGCTAGCAGCGCAGCCAGGGGAGTCTCTGGGGCCAACGTCCTGACTTTC. Its protein product is CASSAARGVSGANVLTF.

The V gene is TRBV11-1, the J gene TRBJ1-4, with no clear D. The germline CDR1 and CDR2 sequences are SGHAT and FQDESV (reference sequence). V dropped 7 bases and J dropped 3 bases, with 6 bases sitting between them. CDR3 size: 12 residues. The CDR3 is CASNGANEKLFF. CDR3 coding DNA: TGTGCCAGCAATGGAGCTAATGAAAAACTGTTTTTT. Filled out from reference TRBV11-1 and TRBJ1-4, the complete variable domain reads EAEVAQSPRYKITEKSQAVAFWCDPISGHATLYWYRQILGQGPELLVQFQDESVVDDSQLPKDRFSAERLKGVDSTLKIQPAELGDSAMYLCASNGANEKLFFGSGTQLSVL.

The genes are TRBV6-1 and TRBJ1-1; D might be TRBD1 (5 bases). This CDR3 comprises 15 residues. Trimming took off 5 bases at V and 2 bases at J, with 15 bases between the two ends. From germline, CDR1 is MNHNS and CDR2 SASEGT. This chain's CDR3 is CASSHPWTSNTEAFF. Written as DNA, the CDR3 is TGTGCCAGCAGTCACCCCTGGACATCCAACACTGAAGCTTTCTTT.